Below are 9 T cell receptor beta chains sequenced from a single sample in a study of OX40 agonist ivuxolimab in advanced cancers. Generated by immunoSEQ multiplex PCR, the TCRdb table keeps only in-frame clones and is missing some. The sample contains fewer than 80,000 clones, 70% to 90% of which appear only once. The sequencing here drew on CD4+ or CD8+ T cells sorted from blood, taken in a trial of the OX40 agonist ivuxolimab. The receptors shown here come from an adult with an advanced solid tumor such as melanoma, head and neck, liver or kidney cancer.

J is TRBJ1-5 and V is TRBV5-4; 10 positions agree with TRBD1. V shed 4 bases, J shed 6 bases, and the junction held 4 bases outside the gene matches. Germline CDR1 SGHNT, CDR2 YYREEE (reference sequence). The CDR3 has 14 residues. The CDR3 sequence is CASSLGTGVQPQHF. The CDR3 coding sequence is TGTGCCAGCAGCCTTGGGACAGGGGTTCAGCCCCAGCATTTT.

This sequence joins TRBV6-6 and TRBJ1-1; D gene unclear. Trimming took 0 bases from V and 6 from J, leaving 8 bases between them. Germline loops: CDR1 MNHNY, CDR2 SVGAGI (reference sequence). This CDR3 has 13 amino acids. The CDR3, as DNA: TGTGCCAGCAGTTACTCAGGGTTCCCTGAAGCTTTCTTT. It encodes CASSYSGFPEAFF.

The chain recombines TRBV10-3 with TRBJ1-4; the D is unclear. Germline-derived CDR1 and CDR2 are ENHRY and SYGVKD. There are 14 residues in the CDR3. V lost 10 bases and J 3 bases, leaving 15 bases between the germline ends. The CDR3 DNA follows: TGTGCCACCACGCCAGGAACACCTAATGAAAAACTGTTTTTT. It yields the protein CATTPGTPNEKLFF.

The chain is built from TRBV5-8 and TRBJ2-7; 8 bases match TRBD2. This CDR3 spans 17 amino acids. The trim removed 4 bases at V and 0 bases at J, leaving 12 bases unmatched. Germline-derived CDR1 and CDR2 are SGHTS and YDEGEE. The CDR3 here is CASSPELQRELSYEQYF. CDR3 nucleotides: TGTGCCAGCAGCCCGGAACTCCAGCGGGAGCTCTCCTACGAGCAGTACTTC.

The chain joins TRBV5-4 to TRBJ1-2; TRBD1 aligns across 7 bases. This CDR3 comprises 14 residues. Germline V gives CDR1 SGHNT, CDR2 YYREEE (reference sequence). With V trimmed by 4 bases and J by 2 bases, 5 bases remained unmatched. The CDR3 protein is CASSTGTANYGYTF. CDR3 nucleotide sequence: TGTGCCAGCAGCACCGGGACAGCCAACTATGGCTACACCTTC.

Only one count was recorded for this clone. The CDR3, as DNA: TGTGCAAGTCGCTTAGCAATAACAGATAGCACAGATACGCAGTATTTT. The encoded protein is CASRLAITDSTDTQYF. The chain carries TRBV12-2 and TRBJ2-3; the table names TRBD1, a call not compared with the DNA. TRBV12-2 is recorded as a pseudogene. This CDR3 is 16 amino acids long.

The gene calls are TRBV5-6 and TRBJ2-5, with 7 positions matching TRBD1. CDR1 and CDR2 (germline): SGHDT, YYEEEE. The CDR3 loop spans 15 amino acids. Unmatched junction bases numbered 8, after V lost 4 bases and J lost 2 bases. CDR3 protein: CASSPPRTGQETQYF. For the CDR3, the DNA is TGTGCCAGCAGCCCGCCCCGGACAGGACAAGAGACCCAGTACTTC.

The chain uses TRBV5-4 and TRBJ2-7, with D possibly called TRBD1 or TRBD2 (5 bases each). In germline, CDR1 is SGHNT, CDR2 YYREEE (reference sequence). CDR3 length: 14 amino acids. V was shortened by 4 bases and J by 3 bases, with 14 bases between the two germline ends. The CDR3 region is CASSTGTESYEQYF. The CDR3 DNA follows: TGTGCCAGCAGCACCGGGACGGAGAGCTACGAGCAGTACTTC.

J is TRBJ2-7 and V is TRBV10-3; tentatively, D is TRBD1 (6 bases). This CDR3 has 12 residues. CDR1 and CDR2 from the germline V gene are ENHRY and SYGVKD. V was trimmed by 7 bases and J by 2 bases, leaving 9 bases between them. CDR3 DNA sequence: TGTGCCATCAAGGCAGGGGCCTACGAGCAGTACTTC. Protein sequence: CAIKAGAYEQYF.